Listed below are T cell receptor beta chains from one sample, sequenced in a study of regulatory T cells in long-lasting Graves disease. One entry per CDR3 protein, called by TCRdb with MiXCR from the multiplex PCR reads. Of roughly 400,000 distinct CDR3 sequences in the sample, around 20% were seen once. Specimen: peripheral blood mononuclear cells (PBMCs), collected when the disease was refractory, from a patient treated with antithyroid drugs. The receptors shown here come from a female donor with Graves disease. The conserved cysteine and the conserved F or W are not part of the CDR3 here.

cdr3_length v_call cdr3_aa
12 TRBV6-2/TRBV6-3 ASSYRQYQETQY
12 TRBV3-1 ASSQDRLKETQY
11 TRBV7-3 ASIGPSKNIQY
13 TRBV11-2 ASSKRTLWGETQY
14 TRBV2 ASRSDREGDNTEAF
16 TRBV6-1 ASSVFSLKRNSNQPQH
14 TRBV15 ATSRVRGVAKNIQY
13 TRBV7-2 ASSRQGWDNTEAF
13 TRBV20-1 SARDSGRPLYEQY
12 TRBV30 AWSVGATNTEAF
12 TRBV24-1 ATSSGTASYEQY
15 TRBV6-2/TRBV6-3 ASSYSSSGELLYEQY
10 TRBV29-1 SETTETDTQY
12 TRBV19 ASSMTGFGETQY
14 TRBV28 ASSLSAGGGVGELF
11 TRBV12-3/TRBV12-4 ATSNRETYEQY
13 TRBV4-2 ASSQDNRMNTEAF
11 TRBV11-2 ASRGGLTGELF
14 TRBV19 ASSRRQGRMNTEAF
11 TRBV5-6 ASSFEEGTEAF
12 TRBV7-9 ASSGQGDQQPQH
13 TRBV6-1 ASSLTGGNLETQY
11 TRBV29-1 SVGAGGSYEQY
14 TRBV7-9 ASSSTGTKAYGELF
10 TRBV7-9 ASSLAPWEQY
10 TRBV12-3/TRBV12-4 ASKRLTDTQY
14 TRBV11-2 ASSLAGQGFTYEQY
13 TRBV20-1 SVTPRSGRGDTQY
15 TRBV20-1 SAQGAGGPSSYNEQF
13 TRBV27 ASLRAGALTGELF
10 TRBV29-1 SAAGHRYQAF
13 TRBV30 AWSVALAGGNEQY
13 TRBV27 ASSTWTRKTYEQY
12 TRBV6-2/TRBV6-3 ASRIGTRGEKLF
19 TRBV4-1 ASSQEVMVTGWMVSGYEQY
14 TRBV20-1 SARNRLQWGQETQY
14 TRBV19 ASSKPTGGGNYGYT
11 TRBV7-6 ASSLGGAGEAF
13 TRBV9 ASSVGTSNYNEQF
13 TRBV3-1 ASSQRGGRAYEQY